The 22 T cell receptor beta chains reported below all come from one sample, sequenced in a study of cytomegalovirus exposure and HLA in healthy donors. The protocol was immunoSEQ multiplex PCR, while the TCRdb copy is restricted to in-frame clones and leaves out a portion. Seen here are 140,000 to 150,000 clones, about 95% observed once, and the top ten hold 1.5% to 2%. The sequenced material came from PBMCs. All receptors come from a man aged 18 to 30 in good health and CMV-seropositive.

This chain joins TRBV10-2 and TRBJ2-1; TRBD2 matches 7 bases. The CDR3 length is 15 residues. Germline lookup yields CDR1 WSHSY and CDR2 SAAADI. V was pared by 3 bases and J by 9 bases, with 11 bases of the junction left unmatched. The CDR3 loop reads CASSEKGYGGGEQFF. The CDR3 DNA follows: TGCGCCAGCAGTGAAAAGGGGTATGGGGGGGGTGAGCAGTTCTTC.

V gene TRBV6-5 combines with J gene TRBJ2-7, with 9 bases lining up with TRBD2. Unmatched junction bases numbered 5, after V lost 5 bases and J lost 6 bases. This CDR3 has 13 residues. CDR1 is MNHEY and CDR2 is SVGAGI in the germline V gene. The CDR3 sequence: CASSLAGTPEQYF. The CDR3 DNA reads as TGTGCCAGCAGTCTAGCGGGAACTCCCGAGCAGTACTTC.

J is TRBJ1-4 and V is TRBV19; D is unclear. Germline-derived CDR1 and CDR2 are LNHDA and SQIVND (reference sequence). This CDR3 comprises 16 residues. Trimming removed 7 bases from V and 0 bases from J, with 15 bases in between. The CDR3 spells CASKLGPSATNEKLFF. The CDR3 bases are TGTGCCAGTAAACTAGGACCCTCAGCAACTAATGAAAAACTGTTTTTT.

The chain combines TRBV18 with TRBJ2-7, with TRBD1 matching 8 bases. Germline loops: CDR1 KGHSH, CDR2 LQKENI. The CDR3 consists of 16 residues. V shed 3 bases and J 6 bases; nucleotides not matched to a gene: 13. Here the CDR3 DNA reads TGTGCCAGCTCACCCCTTGAGACAGGGGCGCAGGTCGAGCAGTACTTC. Protein product: CASSPLETGAQVEQYF.

The genes are TRBV29-1 and TRBJ1-1; 10 nucleotides match TRBD1. Germline V gene data show CDR1 as SQVTM and CDR2 as ANQGSEA. The CDR3 spans 12 residues. With V trimmed by 7 bases and J by 6 bases, 5 bases remained unmatched. Here the CDR3 reads CSAGQGSSEAFF. The CDR3 bases are TGCAGCGCGGGACAGGGGTCTTCTGAAGCTTTCTTT. Full variable domain (outside the CDR3, taken from reference TRBV29-1 and TRBJ1-1): SAVISQKPSRDICQRGTSLTIQCQVDSQVTMMFWYRQQPGQSLTLIATANQGSEATYESGFVIDKFPISRPNLTFSTLTVSNMSPEDSSIYLCSAGQGSSEAFFGQGTRLTVV.

This chain's CDR3 is CASTSLDSPGLDTIYF. DNA of the CDR3: TGTGCCAGCACTTCTTTGGACAGTCCGGGTCTGGACACCATATATTTT. The genes are TRBV6-4 and TRBJ1-3, with D perhaps matching TRBD1 (6 bases). Germline V gene sequence: CDR1 MRHNA, CDR2 SNTAGT. The CDR3 is 16 amino acids. Trimming took 7 bases from V and 8 from J, leaving 24 bases between them.

The gene calls are TRBV10-3 and TRBJ2-7, with TRBD2 matching 7 bases. Germline loops: CDR1 ENHRY, CDR2 SYGVKD. The V and J ends lost 8 bases and 7 bases, in that order; junction bases with no gene match: 11. The CDR3 spans 13 residues. CDR3 region: CAIGGVVVLEQYF. Here the CDR3 DNA reads TGTGCCATCGGGGGGGTGGTCGTTTTGGAGCAGTACTTC.

The chain couples TRBV5-5 to TRBJ1-2; 7 positions match TRBD1. Losses at the gene ends were 0 bases for V and 1 base for J; bases not matched to a gene: 15. The germline V gene encodes CDR1 SGHKS and CDR2 YYEKEE (reference sequence). The CDR3 contains 19 residues. CDR3 DNA: TGTGCCAGCAGCTTGGCCGGATTCCGGGACAGAGCTTATAACTATGGCTACACCTTC. Its translation: CASSLAGFRDRAYNYGYTF.

The V gene is TRBV27, the J gene TRBJ2-5, with 8 nucleotides matching TRBD1. The CDR3 has 18 residues. Germline V gene sequence: CDR1 MNHEY, CDR2 SMNVEV (reference sequence). The trim removed 2 bases at V and 4 bases at J, leaving 15 bases unmatched. CDR3 region: CASSLMYGGRGLGETQYF. The CDR3 DNA reads as TGTGCCAGCAGTTTAATGTACGGCGGCAGGGGGCTCGGAGAGACCCAGTACTTC.

The chain joins TRBV18 to TRBJ2-7; 9 bases match TRBD1. With V trimmed by 3 bases and J by 4 bases, 4 bases remained unmatched. Germline V gene data show CDR1 as KGHSH and CDR2 as LQKENI. The CDR3 contains 14 residues. CDR3 in amino acids: CASSPGQGVYEQYF. Here the CDR3 DNA reads TGTGCCAGCTCACCGGGACAGGGTGTTTACGAGCAGTACTTC.

In its sample, this clone was seen once. This chain links TRBV27 with TRBJ2-7; 9 bases agree with TRBD1. Germline V lookup: CDR1 MNHEY, CDR2 SMNVEV (reference sequence). The CDR3 sequence is 14 residues long. V was clipped by 6 bases and J by 2 bases; unmatched bases: 5. CDR3 sequence reads: CASRRTGATYEQYF. DNA of the CDR3: TGTGCCAGCAGACGGACAGGGGCCACCTACGAGCAGTACTTC.

This clone appeared a single time. The rearrangement uses TRBV27 and TRBJ2-3; maybe TRBD2 (5 bases). With 4 bases removed from V and 5 bases from J, the gap between germline ends came to 7 bases. In germline, CDR1 is MNHEY, CDR2 SMNVEV (reference sequence). This CDR3 has 12 amino acids. CDR3 in DNA: TGTGCCAGCAGTTGGACTGGAGATACGCAGTATTTT. Residues: CASSWTGDTQYF.

The chain joins TRBV7-2 to TRBJ2-3; 8 positions match TRBD2. Looked up from germline, CDR1 is SGHTA and CDR2 is FQGNSA. J gave up 6 bases and V 2 bases, and 10 bases lay outside the gene matches. This CDR3 contains 16 residues. CDR3 in DNA: TGTGCCAGCAGCTTACAAAGCGGGAGAATTGTGGATACGCAGTATTTT. Its translation is CASSLQSGRIVDTQYF.

This clone was seen once. The genes are TRBV7-2 and TRBJ2-3; the match to TRBD2 covers 7 bases. The CDR3 has 16 residues. Germline CDR1 SGHTA, CDR2 FQGNSA. Trimming cost V 2 bases and J 2 bases; bases outside gene matches: 7. Here the CDR3 reads CASSLRAGTTTDTQYF. CDR3 sequence (DNA): TGTGCCAGCAGCTTAAGAGCGGGAACTACCACAGATACGCAGTATTTT.

CDR3 sequence (DNA): TGTGCCAGCAGGTCTGGGGACAGCTATGGCTACACCTTC. It codes for CASRSGDSYGYTF. This rearrangement joins TRBV6-1 to TRBJ1-2, with 7 positions matching TRBD1. CDR3 length equals 13 residues. J lost 4 bases, V lost 6 bases, and 5 bases had no gene match. Germline V CDR1 and CDR2: MNHNS, SASEGT.

CDR3 amino acids: CASSLRESTQYF. Written as DNA, the CDR3 is TGTGCCAGCAGTTTGCGGGAGAGTACGCAGTATTTT. The V and J genes are TRBV28 and TRBJ2-3, with 7 nucleotides matching TRBD2. This CDR3 region has 12 residues. The V and J ends lost 3 bases and 8 bases, in that order; junction bases with no gene match: 2. The germline V gene encodes CDR1 MDHEN and CDR2 SYDVKM.

The V gene is TRBV29-1, the J gene TRBJ2-1, with 11 bases fitting TRBD2. The germline gives CDR1 SQVTM, CDR2 ANQGSEA. With V trimmed by 6 bases and J by 3 bases, 4 bases remained unmatched. The CDR3 length is 14 residues. In DNA form, the CDR3 reads TGCAGCGTGGGTAGCGGGAGGGGCTACAATGAGCAGTTCTTC. Translated: CSVGSGRGYNEQFF.

This chain links TRBV6-1 with TRBJ2-7; D unresolved. This CDR3 contains 13 residues. The germline CDR1 and CDR2 sequences are MNHNS and SASEGT. Trimming left V 4 bases short and J 5 bases short, with 12 bases between. The CDR3 spells CASSVRQADEQYF. DNA for the CDR3: TGTGCCAGCAGTGTAAGGCAGGCCGACGAGCAGTACTTC.

The V call is TRBV5-4, the J call TRBJ1-1; no clear D gene. The germline V gene encodes CDR1 SGHNT and CDR2 YYREEE (reference sequence). The CDR3 runs 15 residues. V shed 5 bases and J shed 1 base, with 15 bases lying between them. CDR3 nucleotides: TGTGCCAGCAGTTCCCACCAAACGGGGAACACTGAAGCTTTCTTT. It codes for CASSSHQTGNTEAFF. The variable domain in full, completed from reference TRBV5-4 and TRBJ1-1, reads ETGVTQSPTHLIKTRGQQVTLRCSSQSGHNTVSWYQQALGQGPQFIFQYYREEENGRGNFPPRFSGLQFPNYSSELNVNALELDDSALYLCASSSHQTGNTEAFFGQGTRLTVV.

The rearrangement links TRBV18 to TRBJ1-1; 7 bases are shared with TRBD1. Germline CDR1 KGHSH, CDR2 LQKENI. The CDR3 sequence is 14 residues long. With 4 bases clipped from V and 1 base from J, the junction kept 3 bases outside the gene matches. CDR3 coding DNA: TGTGCCAGCTCACAAAACAGGGGGAACACTGAAGCTTTCTTT. Protein: CASSQNRGNTEAFF.

The chain links TRBV11-2 to TRBJ1-2; no clear D. The CDR3 is 17 residues long. The germline V gene encodes CDR1 SGHAT and CDR2 FQNNGV. Between the trimmed V and J ends, which lost 5 bases and 4 bases, there was a span of 23 bases. The CDR3 sequence is CASSPRQSGVASYGYTF. DNA for the CDR3: TGTGCCAGCAGCCCGCGCCAAAGTGGTGTAGCTAGCTATGGCTACACCTTC.

J is TRBJ2-3 and V is TRBV5-1, with 11 bases identical to TRBD2. The CDR3 is 19 amino acids. With 3 bases clipped from V and 0 bases from J, the junction kept 12 bases outside the gene matches. Germline assignment: CDR1 SGHRS and CDR2 YFSETQ. The CDR3 nucleotides read TGCGCCAGCAGCTCTAGACCAATGGGACTAGCGGCTAGCACAGATACGCAGTATTTT. Translation: CASSSRPMGLAASTDTQYF.